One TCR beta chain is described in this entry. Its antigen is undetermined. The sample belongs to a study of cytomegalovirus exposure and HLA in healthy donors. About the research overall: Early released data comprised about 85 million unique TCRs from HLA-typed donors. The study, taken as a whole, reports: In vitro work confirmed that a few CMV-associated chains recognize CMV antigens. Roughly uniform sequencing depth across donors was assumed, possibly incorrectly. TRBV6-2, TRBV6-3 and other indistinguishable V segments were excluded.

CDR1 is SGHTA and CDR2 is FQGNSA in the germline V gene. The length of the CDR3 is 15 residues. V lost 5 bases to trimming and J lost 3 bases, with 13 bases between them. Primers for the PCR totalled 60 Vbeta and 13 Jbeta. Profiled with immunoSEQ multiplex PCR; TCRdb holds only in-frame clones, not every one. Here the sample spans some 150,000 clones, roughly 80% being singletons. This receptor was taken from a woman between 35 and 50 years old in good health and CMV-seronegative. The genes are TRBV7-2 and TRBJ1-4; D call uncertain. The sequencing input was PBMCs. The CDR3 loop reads CASSPRVGANEKLFF. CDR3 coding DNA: TGTGCCAGCAGCCCAAGGGTCGGGGCTAATGAAAAACTGTTTTTT.